Each of the 29 T cell receptor beta chains below was sequenced from the same sample in a study of T cells after yellow fever vaccination. MiXCR, applied by TCRdb to the 5' RACE reads, yields one record per CDR3 protein. Found here are 400,000 or so distinct CDR3 sequences, 18% of them singletons; the top ten hold 15% to 20%. The specimen was PBMCs, collected before the yellow fever booster vaccination. These receptors originate from a man aged 18 to 30 who received the YFV17D yellow fever vaccine.

V gene TRBV7-2 combines with J gene TRBJ2-7; 9 bases line up with TRBD2. CDR1 SGHTA and CDR2 FQGNSA come from the germline V gene. This CDR3 spans 14 amino acids. Trimming cost V 4 bases and J 1 base; bases outside gene matches: 2. CDR3 nucleotides: TGTGCCAGCAGCTGGGCGGGGGGGTCCTACGAGCAGTACGTC. Translated, it gives CASSWAGGSYEQYV.

This clonotype was seen more than once but under ten times. The chain is built from TRBV7-9 and TRBJ2-1; the D is unclear. The germline gives CDR1 SEHNR, CDR2 FQNEAQ (reference sequence). V was pared by 5 bases and J by 0 bases, with 14 bases between. This CDR3 has 16 amino acids. CDR3 in DNA: TGTGCCAGCAGCGGCAATACCCTGAGCTCCTACAATGAGCAGTTCTTC. Protein: CASSGNTLSSYNEQFF.

Points on this clonotype: A much larger clone lies one base from this, so it may be a read error. The chain links TRBV6-2 or TRBV6-3 to TRBJ1-2; D is undetermined. V was shortened by 11 bases and J by 4 bases, with 14 bases between the two germline ends. Germline V CDR1 and CDR2: MNHEY, SVGEGT. This CDR3 comprises 12 residues. CDR3 sequence: CAGSETSYGYTF. As DNA, the CDR3 is TGTGCCGGCTCGGAGACCTCCTATGGCTACACCTTC.

This clonotype was picked up a small number of times. V gene TRBV7-2 combines with J gene TRBJ1-2; maybe TRBD1 (6 bases). The CDR3 contains 13 residues. The germline CDR1 and CDR2 sequences are SGHTA and FQGNSA. V was clipped by 6 bases and J by 8 bases, with 16 bases between them. CDR3 nucleotide sequence: TGTGCCAGCAGTCTAGGGGGGGCCGTGGGCTACACCTTC. Its protein is CASSLGGAVGYTF. The whole variable domain, filled in from reference TRBV7-2 and TRBJ1-2, reads GAGVSQSPSNKVTEKGKDVELRCDPISGHTALYWYRQSLGQGLEFLIYFQGNSAPDKSGLPSDRFSAERTGGSVSTLTIQRTQQEDSAVYLCASSLGGAVGYTFGSGTRLTVV.

The rearrangement uses TRBV4-3 and TRBJ1-5; TRBD1 is a possible D gene (6 bases). The CDR3 loop spans 15 amino acids. The V and J ends lost 0 bases and 5 bases respectively, with 11 bases between them. Germline CDR1 reads LGHNA; CDR2 reads YSLEER. DNA for the CDR3: TGCGCCAGCAGCCAAGAGGCGACAGGATATCAGCCCCAGCATTTT. This encodes CASSQEATGYQPQHF.

The rearrangement uses TRBV6-1 and TRBJ1-5; D not resolved. Between the trimmed V and J ends, which lost 2 bases and 2 bases, there was a span of 16 bases. The CDR3 consists of 17 residues. The germline CDR1 and CDR2 sequences are MNHNS and SASEGT. CDR3 in DNA: TGTGCCAGCAGTGAACAAATGTACCCGTGGGGCAATCAGCCCCAGCATTTT. It codes for CASSEQMYPWGNQPQHF.

The V call is TRBV5-4, the J call TRBJ2-7; D unresolved. From germline, CDR1 is SGHNT and CDR2 YYREEE (reference sequence). The V and J ends lost 4 bases and 2 bases respectively, with 10 bases between them. CDR3 length: 13 amino acids. The CDR3 nucleotides are TGTGCCAGCAGCCAGACTGACGCCTACGAGCAGTACTTC. The encoded protein is CASSQTDAYEQYF.

This rearrangement joins TRBV29-1 to TRBJ2-1, with D tentatively TRBD1 or TRBD2 (6 bases each). Trimming took off 4 bases at V and 7 bases at J, with 17 bases between the two ends. The CDR3 contains 14 residues. The germline V gene has CDR1 SQVTM and CDR2 ANQGSEA. The CDR3 DNA reads as TGCAGCGTTGTGTGGGGGGCAGGAGGGAATGAGCAGTTCTTC. Translating it yields CSVVWGAGGNEQFF.

The V call is TRBV25-1, the J call TRBJ1-6; the match to TRBD1 covers 7 bases. The CDR3 contains 17 residues. The V and J ends lost 4 bases and 6 bases, in that order; junction bases with no gene match: 12. Germline lookup yields CDR1 MGHDK and CDR2 SYGVNS. This chain's CDR3 is CASSGSFKDRINSPLHF. CDR3 bases: TGTGCCAGCAGTGGTTCCTTCAAGGACAGGATTAATTCACCCCTCCACTTT.

The J gene is TRBJ2-2, the V gene TRBV6-4, with a tentative D call TRBD1 (5 bases). CDR1 is MRHNA and CDR2 is SNTAGT in the germline V gene. Between the trimmed V and J ends, which lost 4 bases and 4 bases, there was a span of 10 bases. This CDR3 is built from 14 residues. CDR3 region: CASSARALTGELFF. The CDR3 nucleotides are TGTGCCAGCAGTGCCAGGGCCCTCACCGGGGAGCTGTTTTTT.

The chain is built from TRBV20-1 and TRBJ2-3; TRBD2 is a possible D gene (6 bases). This CDR3 is built from 13 residues. Trimming cost V 6 bases and J 7 bases, with 17 bases left between them. Germline V gene lookup returns CDR1 DFQATT and CDR2 SNEGSKA (reference sequence). The CDR3: CSAPGTGEYTQYF. The CDR3, as DNA: TGCAGTGCCCCCGGGACGGGGGAGTATACGCAGTATTTT.

This clonotype was seen more than once but under ten times. CDR3 bases: TGTGCCAGCAGGGTAACAGGGAGCAATCAGCCCCAGCATTTT. This codes for CASRVTGSNQPQHF. V usage is TRBV27 and J usage is TRBJ1-5, with D perhaps matching TRBD1 (6 bases). This CDR3 has 14 residues. Germline V lookup: CDR1 MNHEY, CDR2 SMNVEV (reference sequence). V lost 6 bases and J lost 1, with 10 bases in between.

At least ten counts were recorded for this clonotype. J is TRBJ2-7 and V is TRBV7-2; TRBD1 aligns across 10 bases. The junction had 6 bases not matched to a gene; V was cut back by 5 bases and J by 2 bases. Germline values: CDR1 SGHTA, CDR2 FQGNSA. The CDR3 has 15 amino acids. CDR3 protein: CASSARGTGAYEQYV. The CDR3 DNA reads as TGTGCCAGCAGCGCGAGAGGGACAGGGGCCTACGAGCAGTACGTC.

This clonotype was observed a handful of times. This chain connects TRBV7-9 to TRBJ2-1; TRBD2 matches 11 bases. V lost 5 bases, J lost 8 bases, and 11 bases stayed unmatched. The CDR3 totals 16 residues. The germline V gene has CDR1 SEHNR and CDR2 FQNEAQ (reference sequence). Written as DNA, the CDR3 is TGTGCCAGCAGCGGTAGACTAGCGGGGTCGAGGGATGAGCAGTTCTTC. Residues: CASSGRLAGSRDEQFF.

This clonotype was counted ten times or more. The genes are TRBV28 and TRBJ2-7; D gene uncertain. V lost 6 bases and J lost 3, with 12 bases in between. Germline CDR1 is MDHEN and CDR2 is SYDVKM. The CDR3 has 13 residues. Written as DNA, the CDR3 is TGTGCCAGCAGGCCGTCAGAAATCTACGAGCAGTACGTC. It translates to CASRPSEIYEQYV.

This chain joins TRBV4-3 and TRBJ1-1, with D possibly matching TRBD1 (5 bases). V lost 1 base to trimming and J lost 5 bases, with 17 bases between them. From germline, CDR1 is LGHNA and CDR2 YSLEER. This CDR3 spans 16 amino acids. CDR3 sequence (DNA): TGCGCCAGCAGCCAAGTCCGGGGGATGGATAAAACTGAAGCTTTCTTT. It encodes CASSQVRGMDKTEAFF.

This clonotype has just a few counts. This rearrangement joins TRBV20-1 to TRBJ1-6; D is undetermined. Trimming cost V 1 base and J 6 bases, with 13 bases left between them. Looked up from germline, CDR1 is DFQATT and CDR2 is SNEGSKA (reference sequence). The CDR3 extends over 15 amino acids. In nucleotides, the CDR3 is TGCAGTGCTAGAGGTAGCGCAGGCGTTAATTCACCCCTCCACTTT. The encoded protein is CSARGSAGVNSPLHF.

V usage is TRBV10-2 and J usage is TRBJ2-1; D is ambiguous. The V gene lost 6 bases and the J gene lost 13 bases, with 13 bases spanning the gap. The CDR3 loop spans 11 amino acids. Germline-derived CDR1 and CDR2 are WSHSY and SAAADI. The CDR3 protein is CASREARSQFF. The CDR3 coding sequence is TGCGCCAGCAGAGAAGCTAGGAGTCAGTTCTTC.

This clonotype turned up a few times. DNA of the CDR3: TGTGCCAGCAGCCAGATAGGGGGGGCGGGGACCTACGAGCAGTACTTC. Its translation: CASSQIGGAGTYEQYF. V usage is TRBV4-2 and J usage is TRBJ2-7, with TRBD2 as a possible D gene (7 bases). Germline V gene sequence: CDR1 LGHNA, CDR2 YNFKEQ. CDR3 length: 16 amino acids. V lost 3 bases to trimming and J lost 2 bases, with 17 bases between them.

V and J are TRBV9 and TRBJ2-7, with D uncertain. Per the germline V gene, CDR1 is SGDLS and CDR2 is YYNGEE. V was trimmed by 0 bases and J by 2 bases, leaving 12 bases between them. CDR3 length: 15 residues. CDR3 in DNA: TGTGCCAGCAGCGTAGGCGCGAGCGTAACCTACGAGCAGTACTTC. It translates to CASSVGASVTYEQYF.

This clonotype occurred many times. The CDR3 sequence is CASSQRTAITDTQYF. The CDR3 DNA reads TGCGCCAGCAGCCAAAGAACGGCTATCACAGATACGCAGTATTTT. V and J are TRBV4-3 and TRBJ2-3, with D uncertain. Germline values: CDR1 LGHNA, CDR2 YSLEER. Trimming stripped 2 bases from V and 2 bases from J, with 11 bases between. The CDR3 consists of 15 residues.

The chain employs TRBV5-1 and TRBJ2-1, with D perhaps assigned TRBD1 or TRBD2 (5 bases each). Per the germline V gene, CDR1 is SGHRS and CDR2 is YFSETQ. V was cut by 4 bases and J by 5 bases, with 16 bases left in between. The CDR3 runs to 15 residues. The CDR3 here is CASSPGPFMNNEQFF. CDR3 nucleotides: TGCGCCAGCAGCCCGGGACCGTTTATGAACAATGAGCAGTTCTTC.

The J gene is TRBJ2-3, the V gene TRBV10-3, with 8 bases identical to TRBD1. The CDR3 length is 15 residues. Trimming took 8 bases from V and 3 from J; bases not matched to a gene: 10. The germline gives CDR1 ENHRY, CDR2 SYGVKD. CDR3 residues: CAIGDPGQVTDTQYF. In DNA form, the CDR3 reads TGTGCCATCGGGGACCCGGGACAGGTAACAGATACGCAGTATTTT.

This clonotype was seen more than once but under ten times. The chain has TRBV5-1 and TRBJ2-6; D is perhaps TRBD1 (6 bases). The ends were cut back, 5 bases at V and 8 bases at J, with 17 bases in the middle. Looked up from germline, CDR1 is SGHRS and CDR2 is YFSETQ. This CDR3 is built from 15 residues. The CDR3 nucleotides are TGCGCCAGCAGTTCGGACAGCGCGTCGACCAACGTCCTGACTTTC. Amino acid sequence: CASSSDSASTNVLTF. Using reference TRBV5-1 and TRBJ2-6 for the parts outside the CDR3, the full variable domain is KAGVTQTPRYLIKTRGQQVTLSCSPISGHRSVSWYQQTPGQGLQFLFEYFSETQRNKGNFPGRFSGRQFSNSRSEMNVSTLELGDSALYLCASSSDSASTNVLTFGAGSRLTVL.

This clonotype came up a few times. The V gene is TRBV7-3, the J gene TRBJ2-7; D unclear. Germline assignment: CDR1 SGHTA and CDR2 FQGTGA. V lost 2 bases and J lost 3, with 14 bases in between. The CDR3 extends over 15 amino acids. Written as DNA, the CDR3 is TGTGCCAGCAGCTTATCTCCTGGGCCAGACTACGAGCAGTACTTC. Its translation is CASSLSPGPDYEQYF.

The chain combines TRBV2 with TRBJ2-7; D gene ambiguous. The V gene lost 6 bases and the J gene lost 4 bases, with 7 bases spanning the gap. Per germline, CDR1 SNHLY and CDR2 FYNNEI. This CDR3 contains 11 residues. In DNA form, the CDR3 reads TGTGCCAGCAGGAGGAGTTACGAGCAGTACGTC. It specifies CASRRSYEQYV.

The genes are TRBV10-3 and TRBJ2-6, with D hard to call. This CDR3 is 16 amino acids long. CDR1 is ENHRY, CDR2 SYGVKD, per germline. V lost 3 bases and J lost 0, with 9 bases in between. CDR3 sequence (DNA): TGTGCCATCAGTGACTCGGGCACCTCTGGGGCCAACGTCCTGACTTTC. The encoded protein is CAISDSGTSGANVLTF.

This clonotype appeared a few times. The chain has TRBV7-9 and TRBJ2-5, with TRBD2 matching 10 bases. The CDR3 spans 17 residues. Germline CDR1 and CDR2: SEHNR and FQNEAQ (reference sequence). Trimming removed 4 bases from V and 9 bases from J; junction bases left unmatched: 17. CDR3 nucleotide sequence: TGTGCCAGCAGCTCCACCAGCGGGGGGGCCTCAAGAGAAGCCCAGTACTTC. It codes for CASSSTSGGASREAQYF. Based on the CDR3 plus reference TRBV7-9 and TRBJ2-5, the full variable domain is DTGVSQNPRHKITKRGQNVTFRCDPISEHNRLYWYRQTLGQGPEFLTYFQNEAQLEKSRLLSDRFSAERPKGSFSTLEIQRTEQGDSAMYLCASSSTSGGASREAQYFGPGTRLLVL.

This chain connects TRBV29-1 to TRBJ1-2; 9 bases match TRBD1. The germline V gene encodes CDR1 SQVTM and CDR2 ANQGSEA. The CDR3 totals 15 residues. V lost 7 bases, J lost 8 bases, and 17 bases stayed unmatched. CDR3 residues: CSGAYRGTGREGYTF. The CDR3 DNA reads as TGCAGCGGGGCTTATCGCGGGACAGGGAGGGAAGGCTACACCTTC.